These 21 T cell receptor beta chains were sequenced from one sample in a study of radiation and T cells in renal cell carcinoma. Some clones are missing from TCRdb's copy, which holds only in-frame ones; the method was immunoSEQ multiplex PCR. The data contain about 8,900 clones, approximately 69% of them singletons. Treatment: treatment-naive control, cytoreductive nephrectomy. Here the sequenced sample was tumor tissue, taken from a patient whose treatment was nephrectomy without radiotherapy. All receptors come from a man aged 55 to 70 with renal cell carcinoma.

The chain recombines TRBV10-3 with TRBJ2-5; TRBD2 matches at 8 bases. Germline-derived CDR1 and CDR2 are ENHRY and SYGVKD. The CDR3 is 15 residues long. The V and J ends lost 6 bases and 5 bases, in that order; junction bases with no gene match: 11. CDR3 DNA sequence: TGTGCCATCAGGGGAGCGGGAGAGGCTGCGGAGACCCAGTACTTC. Amino acids: CAIRGAGEAAETQYF.

V usage is TRBV7-8 and J usage is TRBJ2-5; the match to TRBD2 covers 8 bases. CDR3 length equals 16 residues. Germline trimming cut 6 bases from V and 5 bases from J; bases unmatched to any gene: 14. Looked up from germline, CDR1 is SGHVS and CDR2 is FQNEAQ. This CDR3 reads CASSPSLSGGLETQYF. CDR3 DNA sequence: TGTGCCAGCAGTCCGTCGCTATCGGGGGGGCTGGAGACCCAGTACTTC.

This chain links TRBV11-3 with TRBJ2-3, with 13 bases matching TRBD2. With V trimmed by 4 bases and J by 5 bases, 9 bases remained unmatched. The CDR3 runs to 17 residues. Germline V gene lookup returns CDR1 SGHNT and CDR2 YENEEA. As DNA, the CDR3 is TGTGCCAGCAGCTCAGTGGGGACTAGCGGGATTGGAGATACGCAGTATTTT. Its translation is CASSSVGTSGIGDTQYF. The variable domain in full, completed from reference TRBV11-3 and TRBJ2-3, reads EAGVVQSPRYKIIEKKQPVAFWCNPISGHNTLYWYLQNLGQGPELLIRYENEEAVDDSQLPKDRFSAERLKGVDSTLKIQPAELGDSAVYLCASSSVGTSGIGDTQYFGPGTRLTVL.

The V and J genes are TRBV2 and TRBJ2-7; tentatively, D is TRBD1 (6 bases). V lost 6 bases to trimming and J lost 4 bases, with 10 bases between them. The CDR3 totals 12 residues. Germline V CDR1 and CDR2: SNHLY, FYNNEI. Here the CDR3 DNA reads TGTGCCAGCAGGTTAACAGGGTACGAGCAGTACTTC. It yields the protein CASRLTGYEQYF.

The V call is TRBV30, the J call TRBJ1-2; D uncertain. Trimming removed 0 bases from V and 2 bases from J, with 7 bases in between. The CDR3 is 13 residues long. The germline V gene encodes CDR1 GTSNPN and CDR2 SVGIG (reference sequence). The CDR3 protein is CAWSVGLNYGYTF. As DNA, the CDR3 is TGTGCCTGGAGTGTAGGGTTAAACTATGGCTACACCTTC.

CDR3 residues: CASATGLGTYEQYF. CDR3 in DNA: TGTGCCAGTGCAACGGGACTAGGGACCTACGAGCAGTACTTC. The J gene is TRBJ2-7, the V gene TRBV19; 8 bases map to TRBD2. This CDR3 has 14 amino acids. The germline gives CDR1 LNHDA, CDR2 SQIVND (reference sequence). Losses at the gene ends were 8 bases for V and 2 bases for J; bases not matched to a gene: 8.

V is TRBV18 and J is TRBJ1-3, with a weak D call TRBD1 (5 bases). V was cut by 5 bases and J by 2 bases, with 10 bases left in between. CDR3 length: 14 amino acids. The germline gives CDR1 KGHSH, CDR2 LQKENI. The CDR3 DNA follows: TGTGCCAGCTCAAATGCCAGGGCTGGAAACACCATATATTTT. Protein product: CASSNARAGNTIYF.

The chain couples TRBV6-6 to TRBJ2-3, with a tentative D call TRBD2 (5 bases). Trimming shortened V by 6 bases and J by 5 bases, and 12 bases separated the two germline ends. The CDR3 is 13 residues long. CDR1 is MNHNY, CDR2 SVGAGI, per germline (reference sequence). In DNA form, the CDR3 reads TGTGCCAGCAGACGACTCGGGGAAGATACGCAGTATTTT. Translating it yields CASRRLGEDTQYF.

The V gene is TRBV5-4, the J gene TRBJ2-5; D gene uncertain. The J call is in doubt because the DNA end fits TRBJ2-7 better. Germline V gene lookup returns CDR1 SGHNT and CDR2 YYREEE (reference sequence). The CDR3 extends over 12 amino acids. The CDR3 sequence is CASSFGNYEQYF. CDR3 bases: TGTGCCAGCAGCTTTGGGAACTACGAGCAGTACTTC.

This chain connects TRBV6-4 to TRBJ2-6; the D is unclear. Germline CDR1 is MRHNA and CDR2 is SNTAGT. CDR3 length: 13 residues. Deletions cut 0 bases from V and 3 bases from J, with 0 bases between. This CDR3 is CASSDSGANVLTF. The CDR3 region has the DNA TGTGCCAGCAGTGACTCTGGGGCCAACGTCCTGACTTTC.

This rearrangement joins TRBV10-1 to TRBJ1-3; 7 bases are a match to TRBD1. V shed 6 bases and J 0 bases; nucleotides not matched to a gene: 5. Germline CDR1 and CDR2: WNHNN and SYGVQD (reference sequence). The CDR3 covers 15 residues. CDR3 sequence (DNA): TGCGCCAGCAGACCGTACAGGGGCTCTGGAAACACCATATATTTT. This codes for CASRPYRGSGNTIYF.

V gene TRBV10-3 combines with J gene TRBJ2-3, with 8 nucleotides matching TRBD1. CDR3 size: 16 residues. J gave up 1 base and V 2 bases, and 5 bases lay outside the gene matches. Germline values: CDR1 ENHRY, CDR2 SYGVKD. The CDR3 DNA reads TGTGCCATCAGTGAGATTCCGGGACAGGGCACAGATACGCAGTATTTT. As protein: CAISEIPGQGTDTQYF.

This clone occurred a few times. The chain employs TRBV25-1 and TRBJ2-2; 11 positions match TRBD1. With 6 bases clipped from V and 6 bases from J, the junction kept 6 bases outside the gene matches. CDR3 size: 15 residues. Germline-derived CDR1 and CDR2 are MGHDK and SYGVNS. This CDR3 reads CASSTSGQGAGELFF. CDR3 nucleotide sequence: TGTGCCAGCAGCACCTCGGGACAGGGGGCCGGGGAGCTGTTTTTT.

The rearrangement uses TRBV7-3 and TRBJ2-1, with a possible D match to TRBD2 (6 bases). The germline gives CDR1 SGHTA, CDR2 FQGTGA. This CDR3 is 16 amino acids long. Trimming left V 1 base short and J 4 bases short, with 14 bases between. CDR3 sequence (DNA): TGTGCCAGCAGCTTAAGCCCCGGGACTGTTTACAATGAGCAGTTCTTC. Translated: CASSLSPGTVYNEQFF.

This chain uses TRBV28 with TRBJ2-7; D possibly corresponds to TRBD1 (5 bases). Trimming removed 5 bases at V and 4 bases at J, with 6 bases between. In germline, CDR1 is MDHEN, CDR2 SYDVKM. This CDR3 is 11 amino acids long. The CDR3 sequence: CASSRGYEQYF. CDR3 DNA: TGTGCCAGCAGTAGGGGTTACGAGCAGTACTTC.

The V and J genes are TRBV27 and TRBJ2-4; D is unresolved. The CDR3 has 15 residues. The V gene lost 6 bases and the J gene lost 2 bases, with 14 bases spanning the gap. Germline CDR1 is MNHEY and CDR2 is SMNVEV (reference sequence). CDR3 in DNA: TGTGCCAGCAGGTCTCTTGAAGGGTCCAAAAACATTCAGTACTTC. Its protein is CASRSLEGSKNIQYF.

The CDR3 sequence: CASTSGSLYEQYF. In DNA, the CDR3 is TGTGCTTCGACTAGCGGGAGCCTCTACGAGCAGTACTTC. The chain is built from TRBV30 and TRBJ2-7; 12 bases are a match to TRBD2. Germline V gives CDR1 GTSNPN, CDR2 SVGIG (reference sequence). This CDR3 comprises 13 residues.

The rearrangement uses TRBV19 and TRBJ1-2; D is unclear. This CDR3 is 15 amino acids long. V was pared by 0 bases and J by 8 bases, with 16 bases between. Germline V gene lookup returns CDR1 LNHDA and CDR2 SQIVND (reference sequence). CDR3 sequence reads: CASSIDPRGVGGYTF. The CDR3 bases are TGTGCCAGTAGTATAGATCCCCGCGGGGTAGGAGGCTACACCTTC.

The rearrangement uses TRBV10-3 and TRBJ2-5; the match to TRBD2 covers 12 bases. The V and J ends lost 5 bases and 4 bases, in that order; junction bases with no gene match: 5. CDR1 is ENHRY and CDR2 is SYGVKD in the germline V gene. The CDR3 consists of 15 residues. In DNA, the CDR3 is TGTGCCATCAGTACCCCGGGACTAGCGGGAGAGACCCAGTACTTC. Translation: CAISTPGLAGETQYF.

This chain links TRBV25-1 with TRBJ2-5, with D tentatively TRBD1 (7 bases). This CDR3 is built from 14 residues. Trimming removed 5 bases from V and 5 bases from J, with 15 bases in between. Germline CDR1 MGHDK, CDR2 SYGVNS. CDR3 loop: CASSPAGGPETQYF. DNA of the CDR3: TGTGCCAGCAGTCCGGCAGGGGGGCCGGAGACCCAGTACTTC. Full variable domain (rest looked up from reference TRBV25-1 and TRBJ2-5): EADIYQTPRYLVIGTGKKITLECSQTMGHDKMYWYQQDPGMELHLIHYSYGVNSTEKGDLSSESTVSRIRTEHFPLTLESARPSHTSQYLCASSPAGGPETQYFGPGTRLLVL.

V and J are TRBV9 and TRBJ2-1, with a tentative D call TRBD1 (5 bases). This CDR3 is built from 15 residues. Per germline, CDR1 SGDLS and CDR2 YYNGEE. Trimming pared 3 bases from V and 0 bases from J, leaving 10 bases between. CDR3 amino acids: CASSAGHSSYNEQFF. The CDR3 DNA sequence: TGTGCCAGCAGCGCAGGGCATAGCTCCTACAATGAGCAGTTCTTC.